This record covers a single T cell receptor (beta chain). What it binds is not known. The data are from a study of CD8 T cells in Susac syndrome. Study results and caveats: The study acknowledged a relatively small number of individuals in its TCR sequencing and HLA analysis.

This CDR3 is 15 amino acids long. Looked up from germline, CDR1 is SNHLY and CDR2 is FYNNEI. Trimming at V came to 4 bases and at J to 3 bases, leaving 2 bases not matched to a gene. An amount of RNA that ranged from 0.5 to 1 ug was reverse transcribed with random hexamers. Multiplex immunoSEQ PCR targeted 54 Vbeta and 13 Jbeta TCR beta segments. TCRdb fed the immunoSEQ multiplex PCR reads into MiXCR, producing one record per CDR3 protein. The sample has 100,000 to 150,000 distinct CDR3 sequences, more than 85% seen once; the top ten hold roughly 0.3%. The sequence was collected from a human donor with multiple sclerosis. The chain recombines TRBV2 with TRBJ2-3; 12 positions agree with TRBD2. Sequenced sample: CD8+ T cells from PBMCs. The CDR3 spells CASSGLAGETDTQYF. CDR3 sequence (DNA): TGTGCCAGCAGTGGACTAGCGGGGGAGACAGATACGCAGTATTTT.